This is a list of T cell receptor beta chains from one sample in a study of early T cells in non-severe SARS-CoV-2 infection. One entry per CDR3 protein results from TCRdb running MiXCR on the 5' RACE reads. The table shows more than 85,000 distinct CDR3 sequences, with 16% occurring only once. This material consisted of whole blood, taken at baseline. The origin of the receptors is an adult who was a healthcare worker with PCR-confirmed SARS-CoV-2 infection or an uninfected control (not recorded which). The conserved cysteine and the conserved F or W are not part of the CDR3 here. Fields, in order: J gene, V gene, CDR3 protein.

TRBJ2-1 | TRBV3-1 | ASSQAERAQF
TRBJ1-1 | TRBV28 | ASSFLRQGGMNTEAF
TRBJ1-1 | TRBV5-1 | ASSPGQIPGAF
TRBJ2-3 | TRBV15 | ATSFKGGLEDTQY
TRBJ2-1 | TRBV5-4 | ASRGRERLEQF
TRBJ2-5 | TRBV6-2/TRBV6-3 | ASSYTPSTGQVQETQY
TRBJ2-2 | TRBV20-1 | SARRTGENGELF
TRBJ2-3 | TRBV27 | ASKVKAYADTQY
TRBJ2-5 | TRBV6-6 | ASEKLGETQY
TRBJ2-7 | TRBV23-1 | ASSAPAPGLAVNYEQY
TRBJ1-1 | TRBV12-3/TRBV12-4 | ASSLQMNTEAF
TRBJ1-3 | TRBV7-9 | ASSPPVHSGNTIY
TRBJ2-3 | TRBV29-1 | SVDGAGGASTDTQY
TRBJ2-1 | TRBV4-2 | ASSQEFLGGRGHEQF
TRBJ2-7 | TRBV27 | ASRPSSEWSYEQY
TRBJ2-7 | TRBV29-1 | SVKVGTVHEQY
TRBJ2-1 | TRBV12-3/TRBV12-4 | ASRGGTRAYNEQF
TRBJ1-5 | TRBV20-1 | SARDSGSYSNQPQH
TRBJ2-3 | TRBV7-9 | ASSLGGTDTQY
TRBJ2-7 | TRBV28 | ASSSRLAGGPYEQY
TRBJ2-7 | TRBV12-3/TRBV12-4 | ASAQRGPRDEQY
TRBJ2-3 | TRBV20-1 | SARRGSDTQY
TRBJ1-2 | TRBV15 | ATSRETDYGYT
TRBJ2-1 | TRBV10-3 | AIEDSPADNEQF
TRBJ1-1 | TRBV5-1 | ASSFLDGNTEAF
TRBJ2-7 | TRBV28 | ASSFPLTGSSYEQY
TRBJ2-1 | TRBV10-1 | ASHRDVPLYNEQF
TRBJ2-7 | TRBV5-5 | ASSLEVQGLYEQY
TRBJ1-3 | TRBV30 | AWTPLPGNTIY
TRBJ2-7 | TRBV20-1 | SGVVARGYEQY
TRBJ2-3 | TRBV20-1 | SADLWTGGSSSSTDTQY
TRBJ1-1 | TRBV12-3/TRBV12-4 | ASSVHREGTEAF
TRBJ2-5 | TRBV20-1 | SARAGLAGGAWGETQY
TRBJ2-1 | TRBV10-3 | AISDGGGQF
TRBJ2-3 | TRBV5-4 | ASSTPGQTQY
TRBJ2-3 | TRBV5-1 | ASSLIAGDTQY
TRBJ2-2 | TRBV20-1 | SAQTGAVGELF
TRBJ2-7 | TRBV20-1 | SAPGLYEQY
TRBJ2-1 | TRBV11-2 | ASSSTSRGREQF
TRBJ1-2 | TRBV19 | ASSPGQMLYFNYGYT
TRBJ2-1 | TRBV9 | ASQPGTYNEQF
TRBJ2-6 | TRBV27 | ASSWVQGATGANVLT
TRBJ1-1 | TRBV6-5 | ASSYGGNLNTEAF
TRBJ1-2 | TRBV6-1 | ASRDKGQSYGYT
TRBJ2-7 | TRBV11-2 | ASSYRSGSHYEQY
TRBJ1-2 | TRBV12-3/TRBV12-4 | ASSLARGVGYT
TRBJ1-4 | TRBV9 | ASSVDPLRGKLF
TRBJ2-1 | TRBV7-8 | ASSVGKGGKDEQF
TRBJ2-4 | TRBV28 | ASSLIVGQGLAKNIQY
TRBJ2-7 | TRBV10-3 | AISGDFDEQY
TRBJ2-3 | TRBV11-2 | ASSLSGDSTDTQY
TRBJ2-5 | TRBV28 | ASSLTRQLETQY
TRBJ2-6 | TRBV27 | ASSLSGRGSFGANVLT
TRBJ2-1 | TRBV6-2/TRBV6-3 | ASSTRGLGNEQF
TRBJ2-1 | TRBV7-9 | ASSPPGTLSHEQF
TRBJ2-1 | TRBV6-2/TRBV6-3 | ASSSTGVNEQF
TRBJ1-6 | TRBV6-5 | ASTRTGSSPLH
TRBJ2-2 | TRBV10-3 | AIRPATGELF
TRBJ1-1 | TRBV27 | ASRLTPGAEAF
TRBJ1-2 | TRBV19 | ASSTQPGPRGYT